The 10 T cell receptor beta chains listed next were all sequenced from one sample in a study of cytomegalovirus exposure and HLA in healthy donors. The PCR had 60 Vbeta and 13 Jbeta primers. Libraries were prepared by immunoSEQ multiplex PCR; TCRdb keeps only in-frame clonotypes and omits some of them. The repertoire consists of 150,000 or so clones, with 80% to 90% occurring once and the leading ten covering under 2.5%. Input material: PBMCs. The receptors were gathered from a woman in her late teens or twenties in good health and CMV-seronegative.

The CDR3 loop is CASSADRSSTDTQYF. DNA for the CDR3: TGTGCCAGCAGTGCGGACAGATCTAGCACAGATACGCAGTATTTT. This chain uses TRBV28 with TRBJ2-3, with D possibly matching TRBD1 (6 bases). Germline lookup yields CDR1 MDHEN and CDR2 SYDVKM. V lost 5 bases and J lost 0, with 12 bases in between. The CDR3 is 15 amino acids.

The chain has TRBV28 and TRBJ2-5; D perhaps matches TRBD2 (6 bases). V was cut by 10 bases and J by 3 bases, with 18 bases left in between. This CDR3 contains 14 residues. CDR1 and CDR2 from the germline V gene are MDHEN and SYDVKM. This CDR3 is CATEGRRLKETQYF. For the CDR3, the DNA is TGTGCCACGGAGGGACGGAGACTCAAAGAGACCCAGTACTTC.

The rearrangement links TRBV5-1 to TRBJ2-7; 7 bases match TRBD2. Germline V gene data show CDR1 as SGHRS and CDR2 as YFSETQ. The CDR3 contains 12 residues. The CDR3 nucleotides read TGCGCTTCCTGGGGAGGGAAAGGCGAGCAGTACTTC. It specifies CASWGGKGEQYF.

The rearrangement uses TRBV9 and TRBJ1-3; a weak D match, TRBD1 (6 bases). This CDR3 is built from 16 residues. CDR1 and CDR2 from the germline V gene are SGDLS and YYNGEE. V dropped 0 bases and J dropped 4 bases, with 14 bases sitting between them. In DNA form, the CDR3 reads TGTGCCAGCAGCGTAGCTGAGGGCAGGGGAGGAAACACCATATATTTT. Protein: CASSVAEGRGGNTIYF.

V is TRBV4-1 and J is TRBJ2-3; possibly TRBD1 for D (6 bases). The germline gives CDR1 MGHRA, CDR2 YSYEKL. The CDR3 is 19 amino acids. Trimming removed 5 bases from V and 3 bases from J, with 27 bases in between. The CDR3: CASSKNPTAQGPETDTQYF. CDR3 DNA sequence: TGCGCCAGCAGCAAAAACCCGACCGCACAGGGACCAGAAACAGATACGCAGTATTTT.

The chain combines TRBV30 with TRBJ2-6; 8 bases agree with TRBD1. V dropped 6 bases and J dropped 0; count of bases not matched to a gene: 13. Germline-derived CDR1 and CDR2 are GTSNPN and SVGIG (reference sequence). CDR3 length: 18 amino acids. The CDR3 DNA reads as TGTGCCTGCACCGCGGAGGGACAGGTATTCTCTGGGGCCAACGTCCTGACTTTC. It is translated as CACTAEGQVFSGANVLTF.

The chain employs TRBV4-1 and TRBJ1-1; D gene uncertain. Germline V gives CDR1 MGHRA, CDR2 YSYEKL. There are 15 residues in the CDR3. V was pared by 4 bases and J by 1 base, with 13 bases between. CDR3 DNA sequence: TGCGCCAGCAGCCTTTGGGCCGGCTCGAACACTGAAGCTTTCTTT. Translated, it gives CASSLWAGSNTEAFF.

The chain is built from TRBV7-9 and TRBJ2-3, with TRBD2 matching over 8 bases. The J segment lost 3 bases and the V segment lost 8 bases, leaving 4 bases of the junction unmatched. Germline CDR1 reads SEHNR; CDR2 reads FQNEAQ (reference sequence). This CDR3 is 13 amino acids long. Here the CDR3 DNA reads TGTGCCAGCCGAAGCGGGAGAACAGATACGCAGTATTTT. Translating gives CASRSGRTDTQYF.

The CDR3 spells CASSSSYEQYF. The CDR3, as DNA: TGTGCCAGTAGTTCGTCCTACGAGCAGTACTTC. This sequence joins TRBV19 and TRBJ2-7; no clear D. Deletions cut 5 bases from V and 1 base from J, with 3 bases between. This CDR3 comprises 11 residues. Germline V CDR1 and CDR2: LNHDA, SQIVND (reference sequence). The full variable domain, in which reference TRBV19 and TRBJ2-7 provide the parts outside the CDR3, is DGGITQSPKYLFRKEGQNVTLSCEQNLNHDAMYWYRQDPGQGLRLIYYSQIVNDFQKGDIAEGYSVSREKKESFPLTVTSAQKNPTAFYLCASSSSYEQYFGPGTRLTVT.

V and J are TRBV25-1 and TRBJ2-1, with D possibly TRBD1 on 6 matching bases. The V gene lost 2 bases and the J gene lost 5 bases, with 13 bases spanning the gap. Per the germline V gene, CDR1 is MGHDK and CDR2 is SYGVNS. The CDR3 is 15 residues long. This CDR3 is CASSEILGQNNEQFF. The CDR3 nucleotides are TGTGCCAGCAGTGAAATACTCGGACAGAACAATGAGCAGTTCTTC.